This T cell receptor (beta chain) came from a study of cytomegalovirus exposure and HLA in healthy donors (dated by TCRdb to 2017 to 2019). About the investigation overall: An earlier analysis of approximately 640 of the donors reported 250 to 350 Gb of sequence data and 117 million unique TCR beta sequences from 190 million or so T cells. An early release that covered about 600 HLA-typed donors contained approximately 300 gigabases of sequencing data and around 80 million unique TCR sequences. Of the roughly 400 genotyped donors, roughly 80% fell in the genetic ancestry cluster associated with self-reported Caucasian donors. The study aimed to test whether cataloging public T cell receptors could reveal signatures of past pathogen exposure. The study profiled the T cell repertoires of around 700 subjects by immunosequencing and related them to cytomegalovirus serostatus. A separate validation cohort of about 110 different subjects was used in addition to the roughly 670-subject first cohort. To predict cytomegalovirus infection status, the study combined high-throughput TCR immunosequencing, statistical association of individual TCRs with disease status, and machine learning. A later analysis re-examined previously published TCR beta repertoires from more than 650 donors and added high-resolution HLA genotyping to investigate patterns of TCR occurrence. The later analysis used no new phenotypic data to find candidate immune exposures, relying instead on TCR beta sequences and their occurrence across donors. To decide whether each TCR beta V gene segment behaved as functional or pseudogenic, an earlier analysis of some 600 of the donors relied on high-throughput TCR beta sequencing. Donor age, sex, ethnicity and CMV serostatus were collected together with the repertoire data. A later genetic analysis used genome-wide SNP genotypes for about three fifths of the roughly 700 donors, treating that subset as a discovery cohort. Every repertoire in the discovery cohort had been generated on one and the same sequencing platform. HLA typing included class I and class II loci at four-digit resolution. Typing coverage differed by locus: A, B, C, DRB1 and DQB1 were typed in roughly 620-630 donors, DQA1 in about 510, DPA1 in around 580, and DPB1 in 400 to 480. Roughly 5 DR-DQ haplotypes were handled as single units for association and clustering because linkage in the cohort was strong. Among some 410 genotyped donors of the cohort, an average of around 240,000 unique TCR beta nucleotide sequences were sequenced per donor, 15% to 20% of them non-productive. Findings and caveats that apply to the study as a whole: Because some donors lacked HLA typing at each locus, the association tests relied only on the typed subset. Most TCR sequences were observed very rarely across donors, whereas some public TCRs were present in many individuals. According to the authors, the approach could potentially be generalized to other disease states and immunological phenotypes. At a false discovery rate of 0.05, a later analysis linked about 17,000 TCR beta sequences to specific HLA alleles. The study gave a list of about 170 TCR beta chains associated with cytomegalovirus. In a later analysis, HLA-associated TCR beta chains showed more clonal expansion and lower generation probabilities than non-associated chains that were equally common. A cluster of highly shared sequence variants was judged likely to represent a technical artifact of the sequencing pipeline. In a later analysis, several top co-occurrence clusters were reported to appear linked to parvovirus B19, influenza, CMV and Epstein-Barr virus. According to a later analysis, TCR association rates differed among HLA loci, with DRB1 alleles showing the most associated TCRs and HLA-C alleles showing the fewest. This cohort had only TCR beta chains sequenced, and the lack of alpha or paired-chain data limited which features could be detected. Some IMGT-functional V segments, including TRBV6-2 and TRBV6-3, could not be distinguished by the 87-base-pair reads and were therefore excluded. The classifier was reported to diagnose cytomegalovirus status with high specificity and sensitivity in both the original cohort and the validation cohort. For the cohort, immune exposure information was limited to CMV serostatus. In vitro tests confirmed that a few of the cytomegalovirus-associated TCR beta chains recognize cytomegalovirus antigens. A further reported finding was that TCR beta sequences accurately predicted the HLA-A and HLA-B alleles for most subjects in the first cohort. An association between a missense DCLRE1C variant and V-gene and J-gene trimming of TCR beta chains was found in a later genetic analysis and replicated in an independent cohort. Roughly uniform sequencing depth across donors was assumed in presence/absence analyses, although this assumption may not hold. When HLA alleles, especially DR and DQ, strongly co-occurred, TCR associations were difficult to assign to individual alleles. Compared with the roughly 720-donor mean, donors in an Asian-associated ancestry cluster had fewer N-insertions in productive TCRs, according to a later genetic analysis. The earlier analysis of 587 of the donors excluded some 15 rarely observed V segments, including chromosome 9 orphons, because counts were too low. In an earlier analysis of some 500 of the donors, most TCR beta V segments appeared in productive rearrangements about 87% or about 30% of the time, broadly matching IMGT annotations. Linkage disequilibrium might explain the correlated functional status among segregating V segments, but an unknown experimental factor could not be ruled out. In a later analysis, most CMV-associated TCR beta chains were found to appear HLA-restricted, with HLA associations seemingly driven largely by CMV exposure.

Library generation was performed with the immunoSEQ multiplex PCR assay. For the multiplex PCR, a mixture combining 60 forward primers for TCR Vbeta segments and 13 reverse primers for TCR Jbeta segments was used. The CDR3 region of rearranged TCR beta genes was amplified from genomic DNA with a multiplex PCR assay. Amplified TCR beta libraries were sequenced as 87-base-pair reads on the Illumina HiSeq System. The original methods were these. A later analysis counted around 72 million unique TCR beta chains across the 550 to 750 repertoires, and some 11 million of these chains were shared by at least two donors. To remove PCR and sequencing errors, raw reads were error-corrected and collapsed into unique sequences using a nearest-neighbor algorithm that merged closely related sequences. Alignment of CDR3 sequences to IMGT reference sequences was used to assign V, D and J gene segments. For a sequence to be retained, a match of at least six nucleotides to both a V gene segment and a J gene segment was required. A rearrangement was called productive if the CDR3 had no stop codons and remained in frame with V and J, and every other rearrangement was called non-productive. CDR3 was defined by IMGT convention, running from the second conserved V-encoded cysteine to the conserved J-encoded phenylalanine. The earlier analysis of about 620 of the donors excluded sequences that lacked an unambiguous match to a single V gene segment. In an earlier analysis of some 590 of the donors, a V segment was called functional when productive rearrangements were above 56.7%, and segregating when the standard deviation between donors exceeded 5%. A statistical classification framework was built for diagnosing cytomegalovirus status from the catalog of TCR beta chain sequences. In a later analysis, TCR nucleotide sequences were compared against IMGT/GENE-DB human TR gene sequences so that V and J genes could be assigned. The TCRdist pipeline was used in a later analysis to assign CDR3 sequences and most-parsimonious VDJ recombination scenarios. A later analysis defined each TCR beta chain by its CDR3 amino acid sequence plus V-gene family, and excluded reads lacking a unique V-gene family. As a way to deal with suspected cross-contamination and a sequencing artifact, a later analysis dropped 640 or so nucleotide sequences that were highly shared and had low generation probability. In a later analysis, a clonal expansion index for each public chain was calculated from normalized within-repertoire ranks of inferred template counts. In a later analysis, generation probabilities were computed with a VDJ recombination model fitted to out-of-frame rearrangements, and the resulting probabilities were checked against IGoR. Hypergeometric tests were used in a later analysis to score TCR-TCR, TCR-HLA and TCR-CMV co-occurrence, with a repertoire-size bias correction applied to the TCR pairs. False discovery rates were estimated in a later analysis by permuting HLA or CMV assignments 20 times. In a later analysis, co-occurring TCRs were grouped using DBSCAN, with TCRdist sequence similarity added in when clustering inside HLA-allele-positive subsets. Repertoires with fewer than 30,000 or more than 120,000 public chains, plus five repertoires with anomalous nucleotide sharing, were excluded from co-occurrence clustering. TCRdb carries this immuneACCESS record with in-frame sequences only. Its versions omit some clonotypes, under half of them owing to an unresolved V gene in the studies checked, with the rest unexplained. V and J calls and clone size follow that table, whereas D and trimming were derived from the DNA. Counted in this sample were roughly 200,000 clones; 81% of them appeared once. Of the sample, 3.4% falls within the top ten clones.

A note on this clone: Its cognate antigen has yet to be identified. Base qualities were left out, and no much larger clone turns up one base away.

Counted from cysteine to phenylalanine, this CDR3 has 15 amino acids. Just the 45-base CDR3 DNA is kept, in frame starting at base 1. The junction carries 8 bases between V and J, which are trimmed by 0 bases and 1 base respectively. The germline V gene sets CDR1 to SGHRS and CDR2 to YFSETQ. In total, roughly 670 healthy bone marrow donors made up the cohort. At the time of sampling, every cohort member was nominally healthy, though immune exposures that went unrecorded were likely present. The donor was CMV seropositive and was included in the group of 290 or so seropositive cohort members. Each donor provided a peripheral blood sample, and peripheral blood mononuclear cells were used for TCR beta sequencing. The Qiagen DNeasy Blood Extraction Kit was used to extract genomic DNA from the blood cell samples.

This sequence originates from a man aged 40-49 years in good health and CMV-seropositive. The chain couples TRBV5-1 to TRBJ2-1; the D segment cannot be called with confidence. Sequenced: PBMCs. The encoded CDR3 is CASSLGTTSYNEQFF. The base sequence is TGCGCCAGCAGCTTGGGTACTACTTCCTACAATGAGCAGTTCTTC.